This TCR beta chain was identified in a study of blood T cell repertoires in COVID-19. The table lists this clone with a count of one. Study processing details: How many nucleated cells were present was estimated from reference gene primer amplification. The protocol was immunoSEQ multiplex PCR, while the TCRdb copy is restricted to in-frame clones and leaves out a portion. V and J calls and clone size follow that table, whereas D and trimming were derived from the DNA. The top ten clones hold 12% of a sample with approximately 200,000 clones, roughly four fifths of them seen once. Participants spanned ages about 18 to 100 years and resided in 20 to 30 US areas. Each participant's cohort was designated according to participant-reported clinical history. Cohort 3 donors counted as recovered after two negative PCRs, clearance, or resolved symptoms. The CDR3 has 14 residues. V trimming: 7 bases; J trimming: 5 bases; junction bases outside the gene matches: 6. From germline, CDR1 is SGHRS and CDR2 YFSETQ.

This sequence was found in a man in his forties who had recovered from COVID-19. J is TRBJ2-2 and V is TRBV5-1, with TRBD1 identical over 9 bases. Sequenced: PBMCs or T cells enriched from blood (not recorded which). This CDR3 reads CASSGQGRTGELFF. Here the CDR3 DNA reads TGCGCCAGCTCCGGACAGGGGCGAACCGGGGAGCTGTTTTTT.